This paragraph reports one T cell receptor (beta chain). A few counts support this clone. Its antigen target is currently unknown. Base quality data are lacking; no much larger clone is found one base away. V sheds 5 bases and J sheds 3 bases, leaving 13 bases between their ends. Taken from the germline V gene (reference sequence), the CDR1 and CDR2 loops are SEHNR and FQNEAQ. The CDR3 spans 14 residues, from the cysteine through the phenylalanine. The kept DNA is CDR3 alone, 42 bases in frame from the first base. The method was the immunoSEQ multiplex PCR assay. Not all clones reach the TCRdb copy of this immuneACCESS table, which keeps in-frame sequences only. Checked studies attribute under half of the gap to unresolved V genes and leave the rest unexplained. Within this sample are some 96,000 clones, with roughly 90% of them counted one time only. The leading ten clones occupy over 15% of the sample.

The record originates from a study of control samples from healthy donors and cancer patients (dated by TCRdb to the early 2020s). This receptor was taken from a woman between 45 and 60 years old in good health. The sample taken for sequencing was blood. The chain employs TRBV7-9 and TRBJ1-2; the D gene cannot be resolved reliably. The CDR3 region reads CASSPPAAYYGYTF. The DNA sequence follows: TGTGCCAGCAGCCCTCCGGCAGCGTACTATGGCTACACCTTC.